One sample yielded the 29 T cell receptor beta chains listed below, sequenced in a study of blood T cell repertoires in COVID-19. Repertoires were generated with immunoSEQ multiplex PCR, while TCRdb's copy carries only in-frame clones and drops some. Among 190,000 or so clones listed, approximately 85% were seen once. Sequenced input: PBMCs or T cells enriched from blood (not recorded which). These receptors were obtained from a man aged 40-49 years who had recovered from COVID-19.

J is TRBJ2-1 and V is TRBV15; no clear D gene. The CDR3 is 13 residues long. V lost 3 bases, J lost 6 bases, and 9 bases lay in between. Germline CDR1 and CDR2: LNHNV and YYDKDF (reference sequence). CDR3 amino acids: CATSSPNVNEQFF. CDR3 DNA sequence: TGTGCCACCAGCAGTCCTAACGTCAATGAGCAGTTCTTC.

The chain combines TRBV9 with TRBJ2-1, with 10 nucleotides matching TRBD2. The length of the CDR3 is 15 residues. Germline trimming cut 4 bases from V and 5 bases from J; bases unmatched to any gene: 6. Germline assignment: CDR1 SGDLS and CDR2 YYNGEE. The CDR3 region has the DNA TGTGCCAGCAGCACGGGACTAGCGACGCACAATGAGCAGTTCTTC. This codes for CASSTGLATHNEQFF.

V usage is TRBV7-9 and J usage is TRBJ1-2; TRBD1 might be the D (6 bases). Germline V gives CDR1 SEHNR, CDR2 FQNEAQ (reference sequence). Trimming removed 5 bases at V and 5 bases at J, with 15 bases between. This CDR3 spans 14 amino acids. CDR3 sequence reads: CASSPLARGYGYTF. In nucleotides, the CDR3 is TGTGCCAGCAGCCCCCTCGCCAGGGGTTATGGCTACACCTTC.

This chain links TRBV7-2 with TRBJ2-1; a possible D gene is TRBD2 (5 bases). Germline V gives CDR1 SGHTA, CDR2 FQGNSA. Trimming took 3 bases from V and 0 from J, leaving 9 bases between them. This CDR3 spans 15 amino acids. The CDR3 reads CASSFTSTSYNEQFF. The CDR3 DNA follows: TGTGCCAGCAGCTTTACTAGTACCTCCTACAATGAGCAGTTCTTC.

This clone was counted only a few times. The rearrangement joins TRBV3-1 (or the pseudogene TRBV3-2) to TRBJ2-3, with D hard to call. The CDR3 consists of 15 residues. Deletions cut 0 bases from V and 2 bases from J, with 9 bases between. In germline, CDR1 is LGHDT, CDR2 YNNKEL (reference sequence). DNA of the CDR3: TGTGCCAGCAGCCAAGAATTAACTGTCACAGATACGCAGTATTTT. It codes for CASSQELTVTDTQYF.

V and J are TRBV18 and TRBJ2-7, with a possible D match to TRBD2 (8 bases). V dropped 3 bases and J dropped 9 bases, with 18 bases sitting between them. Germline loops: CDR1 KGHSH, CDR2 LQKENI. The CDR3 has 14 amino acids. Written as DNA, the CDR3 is TGTGCCAGCTCACCCGGGACAGCGGGGGTGGGGCAGTACGTC. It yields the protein CASSPGTAGVGQYV.

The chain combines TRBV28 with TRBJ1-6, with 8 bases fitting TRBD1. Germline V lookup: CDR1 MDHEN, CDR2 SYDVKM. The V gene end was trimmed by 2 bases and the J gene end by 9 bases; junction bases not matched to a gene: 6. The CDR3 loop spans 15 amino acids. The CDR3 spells CASSLAQGAVSPLHF. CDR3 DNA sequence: TGTGCCAGCAGTTTAGCGCAGGGGGCGGTTTCACCCCTCCACTTT.

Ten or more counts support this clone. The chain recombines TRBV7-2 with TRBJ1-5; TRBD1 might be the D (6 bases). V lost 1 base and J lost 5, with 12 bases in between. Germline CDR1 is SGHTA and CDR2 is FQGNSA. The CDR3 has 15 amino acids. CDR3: CASSLVGGSDQPQHF. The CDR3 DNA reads TGTGCCAGCAGCTTAGTAGGGGGTTCCGATCAGCCCCAGCATTTT.

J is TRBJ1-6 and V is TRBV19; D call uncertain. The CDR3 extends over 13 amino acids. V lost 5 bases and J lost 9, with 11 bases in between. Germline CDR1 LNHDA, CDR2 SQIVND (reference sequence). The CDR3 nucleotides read TGTGCCAGTAGTCCTGGGGAGGTTTCACCCCTCCACTTT. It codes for CASSPGEVSPLHF. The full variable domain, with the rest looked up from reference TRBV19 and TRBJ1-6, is DGGITQSPKYLFRKEGQNVTLSCEQNLNHDAMYWYRQDPGQGLRLIYYSQIVNDFQKGDIAEGYSVSREKKESFPLTVTSAQKNPTAFYLCASSPGEVSPLHFGNGTRLTVT.

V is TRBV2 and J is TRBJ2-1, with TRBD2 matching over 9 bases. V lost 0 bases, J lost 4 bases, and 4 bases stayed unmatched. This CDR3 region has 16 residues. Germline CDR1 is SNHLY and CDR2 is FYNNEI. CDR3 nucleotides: TGTGCCAGCAGTGAAGCGCCTAGCGGGGTTTACAATGAGCAGTTCTTC. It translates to CASSEAPSGVYNEQFF.

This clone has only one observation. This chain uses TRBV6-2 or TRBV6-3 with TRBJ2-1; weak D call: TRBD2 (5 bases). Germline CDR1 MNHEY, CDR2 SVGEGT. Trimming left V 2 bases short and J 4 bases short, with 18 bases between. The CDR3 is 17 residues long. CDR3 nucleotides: TGTGCCAGCAGTTACCCACCCCCGGGATTTGGGTACAATGAGCAGTTCTTC. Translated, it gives CASSYPPPGFGYNEQFF.

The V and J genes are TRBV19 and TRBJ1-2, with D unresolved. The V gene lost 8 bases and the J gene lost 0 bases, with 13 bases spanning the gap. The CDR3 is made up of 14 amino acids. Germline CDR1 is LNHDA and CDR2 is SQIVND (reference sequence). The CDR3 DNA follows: TGTGCCAGTCGCTCGGGGAACGCTAACTATGGCTACACCTTC. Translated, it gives CASRSGNANYGYTF.

CDR3 in amino acids: CASRNTLSGANVLTF. The CDR3 nucleotides read TGCGCCAGCAGAAACACCCTCTCTGGGGCCAACGTCCTGACTTTC. The rearrangement links TRBV5-1 to TRBJ2-6, with D unclear. The CDR3 runs to 15 residues. The germline gives CDR1 SGHRS, CDR2 YFSETQ. The V end was cut by 5 bases, the J end by 0 bases, with 9 bases between.

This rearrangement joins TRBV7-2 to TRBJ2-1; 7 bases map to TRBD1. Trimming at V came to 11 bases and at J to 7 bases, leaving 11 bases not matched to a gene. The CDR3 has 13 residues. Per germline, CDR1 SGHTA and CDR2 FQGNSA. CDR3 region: CACRRGQQNEQFF. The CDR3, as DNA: TGTGCCTGCCGTAGGGGGCAGCAAAATGAGCAGTTCTTC.

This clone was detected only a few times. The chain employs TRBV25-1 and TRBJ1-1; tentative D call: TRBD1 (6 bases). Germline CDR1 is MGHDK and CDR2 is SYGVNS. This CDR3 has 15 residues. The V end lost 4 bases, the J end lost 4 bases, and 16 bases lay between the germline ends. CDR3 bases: TGTGCCAGCAGTGCCGCCGGGGGGGGCCTCACTGAAGCTTTCTTT. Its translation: CASSAAGGGLTEAFF. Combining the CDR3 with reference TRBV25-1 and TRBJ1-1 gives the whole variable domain EADIYQTPRYLVIGTGKKITLECSQTMGHDKMYWYQQDPGMELHLIHYSYGVNSTEKGDLSSESTVSRIRTEHFPLTLESARPSHTSQYLCASSAAGGGLTEAFFGQGTRLTVV.

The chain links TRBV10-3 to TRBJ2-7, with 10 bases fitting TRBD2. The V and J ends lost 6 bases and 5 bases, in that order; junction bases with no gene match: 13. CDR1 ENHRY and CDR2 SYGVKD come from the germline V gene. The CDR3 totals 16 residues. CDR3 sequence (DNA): TGTGCCATCAGGAGAGGAGCGGGAGGGCTTAGGGACGAGCAGTACGTC. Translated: CAIRRGAGGLRDEQYV.

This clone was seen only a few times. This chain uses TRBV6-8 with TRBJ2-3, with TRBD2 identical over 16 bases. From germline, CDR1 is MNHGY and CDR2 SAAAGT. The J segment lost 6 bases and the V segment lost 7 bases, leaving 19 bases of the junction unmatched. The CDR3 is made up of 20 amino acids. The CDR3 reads CASTGGSGTSGREGKDTQYF. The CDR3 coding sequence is TGTGCCAGCACGGGCGGATCCGGGACTAGCGGGAGGGAAGGCAAGGATACGCAGTATTTT.

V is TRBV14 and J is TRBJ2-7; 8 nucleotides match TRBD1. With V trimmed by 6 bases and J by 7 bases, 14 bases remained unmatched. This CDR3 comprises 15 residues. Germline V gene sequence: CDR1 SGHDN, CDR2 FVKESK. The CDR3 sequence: CASSRAGGRVVEQYF. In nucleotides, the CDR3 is TGTGCCAGCAGTCGGGCAGGGGGCCGGGTTGTTGAGCAGTACTTC.

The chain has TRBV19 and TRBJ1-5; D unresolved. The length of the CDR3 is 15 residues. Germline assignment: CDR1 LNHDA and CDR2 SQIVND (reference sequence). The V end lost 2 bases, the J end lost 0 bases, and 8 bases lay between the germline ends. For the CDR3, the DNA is TGTGCCAGTAGTATATATGAGAATAGCAATCAGCCCCAGCATTTT. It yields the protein CASSIYENSNQPQHF.

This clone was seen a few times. Written as DNA, the CDR3 is TGTGCCAGTAGAGGGGGAGAGACCCAGTACTTC. Protein product: CASRGGETQYF. The chain recombines TRBV19 with TRBJ2-5, with D possibly being TRBD1 (6 bases). CDR3 length: 11 amino acids. Deletions cut 6 bases from V and 4 bases from J, with 6 bases between. Germline values: CDR1 LNHDA, CDR2 SQIVND (reference sequence).

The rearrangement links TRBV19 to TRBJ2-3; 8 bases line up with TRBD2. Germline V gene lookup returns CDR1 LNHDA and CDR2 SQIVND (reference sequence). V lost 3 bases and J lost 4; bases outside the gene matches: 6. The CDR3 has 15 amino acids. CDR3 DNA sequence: TGTGCCAGTAGTATCGTAGCGGGAAGCGCAGATACGCAGTATTTT. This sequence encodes CASSIVAGSADTQYF.

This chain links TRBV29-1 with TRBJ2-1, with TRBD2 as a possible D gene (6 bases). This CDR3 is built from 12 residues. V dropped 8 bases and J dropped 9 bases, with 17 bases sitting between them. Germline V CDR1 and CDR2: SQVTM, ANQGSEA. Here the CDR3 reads CSHDGGYGEQFF. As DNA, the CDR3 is TGCAGCCACGACGGAGGGTACGGTGAGCAGTTCTTC.

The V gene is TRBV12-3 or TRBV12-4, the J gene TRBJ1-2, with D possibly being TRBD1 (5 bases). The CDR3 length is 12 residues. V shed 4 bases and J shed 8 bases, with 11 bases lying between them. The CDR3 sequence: CASSSAGLGYTF. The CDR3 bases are TGTGCCAGCAGTTCTGCGGGACTCGGCTACACCTTC.

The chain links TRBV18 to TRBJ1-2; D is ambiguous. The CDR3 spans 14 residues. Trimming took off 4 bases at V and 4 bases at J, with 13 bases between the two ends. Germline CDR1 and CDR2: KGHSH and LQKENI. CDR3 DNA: TGTGCCAGCTCACATGAGGGCCCCCTCTATGGCTACACCTTC. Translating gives CASSHEGPLYGYTF.

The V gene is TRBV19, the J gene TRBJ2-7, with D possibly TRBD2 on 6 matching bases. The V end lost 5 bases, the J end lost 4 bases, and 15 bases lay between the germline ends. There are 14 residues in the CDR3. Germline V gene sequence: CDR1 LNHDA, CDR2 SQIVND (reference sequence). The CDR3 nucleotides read TGTGCCAGTAGTTCCCGGGAGCCCGGTTACGAGCAGTACTTC. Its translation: CASSSREPGYEQYF. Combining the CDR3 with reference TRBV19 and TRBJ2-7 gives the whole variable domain DGGITQSPKYLFRKEGQNVTLSCEQNLNHDAMYWYRQDPGQGLRLIYYSQIVNDFQKGDIAEGYSVSREKKESFPLTVTSAQKNPTAFYLCASSSREPGYEQYFGPGTRLTVT.

This CDR3 reads CATSDLGTGGTGELFF. The CDR3 DNA follows: TGTGCCACCAGTGATTTGGGGACAGGGGGCACCGGGGAGCTGTTTTTT. The gene calls are TRBV24-1 and TRBJ2-2, with 11 bases that match TRBD1. The ends lost 0 bases at V and 4 bases at J; junction bases unmatched: 0. The CDR3 loop spans 16 amino acids. Germline loops: CDR1 KGHDR, CDR2 SFDVKD.

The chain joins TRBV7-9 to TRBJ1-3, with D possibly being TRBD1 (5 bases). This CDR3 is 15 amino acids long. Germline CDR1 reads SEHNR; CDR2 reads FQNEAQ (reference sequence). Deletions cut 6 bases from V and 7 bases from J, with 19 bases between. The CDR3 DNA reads TGTGCCAGCAGACTAGCGAGTGAGGGGAGGAACACCATATATTTT. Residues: CASRLASEGRNTIYF. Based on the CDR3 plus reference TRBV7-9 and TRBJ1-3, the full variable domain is DTGVSQNPRHKITKRGQNVTFRCDPISEHNRLYWYRQTLGQGPEFLTYFQNEAQLEKSRLLSDRFSAERPKGSFSTLEIQRTEQGDSAMYLCASRLASEGRNTIYFGEGSWLTVV.

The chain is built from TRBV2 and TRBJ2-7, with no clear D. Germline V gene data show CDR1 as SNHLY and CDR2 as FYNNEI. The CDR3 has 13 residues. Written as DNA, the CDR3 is TGTGCCAGCAGAGAAGGGTCTACCTACGAGCAGTACGTC. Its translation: CASREGSTYEQYV.

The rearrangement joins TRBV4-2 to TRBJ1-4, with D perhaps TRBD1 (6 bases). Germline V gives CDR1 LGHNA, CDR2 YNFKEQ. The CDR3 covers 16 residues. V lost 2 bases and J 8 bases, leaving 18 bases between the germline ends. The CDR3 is CASSQPSQGRGEKLFF. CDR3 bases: TGTGCCAGCAGCCAACCCTCTCAGGGGCGAGGGGAAAAACTGTTTTTT.